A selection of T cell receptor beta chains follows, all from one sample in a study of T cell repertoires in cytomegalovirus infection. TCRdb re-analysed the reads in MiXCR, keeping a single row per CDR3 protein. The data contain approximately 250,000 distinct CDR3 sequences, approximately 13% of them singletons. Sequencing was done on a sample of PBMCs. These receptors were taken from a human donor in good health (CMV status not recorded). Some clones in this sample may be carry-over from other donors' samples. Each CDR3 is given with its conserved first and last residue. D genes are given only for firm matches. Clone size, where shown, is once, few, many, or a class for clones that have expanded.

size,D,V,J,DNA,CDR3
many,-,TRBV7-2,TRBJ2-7,TGTGCCAGCAGCTTAGCCGACCAGGGTTGGGGCGAGCAGTACTTC,CASSLADQGWGEQYF
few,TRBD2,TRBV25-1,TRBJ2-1,TGTGCCAGTCGGGGACTAGCGGGAGGGATTGAGCAGTTCTTC,CASRGLAGGIEQFF
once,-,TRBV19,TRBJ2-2,TGTGCCAGTAGAAGTCTTGACGAGGTCGGGGAGCTGTTTTTT,CASRSLDEVGELFF
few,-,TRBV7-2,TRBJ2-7,TGTGCCAGCAGCACGGGGACAATCGGGCAGTACTTC,CASSTGTIGQYF
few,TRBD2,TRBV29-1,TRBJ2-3,TGCAGCGTTGAAGAAGGGACTAGCGGGATTGGGGCAGATACGCAGTATTTT,CSVEEGTSGIGADTQYF
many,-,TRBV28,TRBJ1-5,TGTGCCAGCAGTCCCCAAGAGGGCAGTGCGGGGCAGCCCCAGCATTTT,CASSPQEGSAGQPQHF
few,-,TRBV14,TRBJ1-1,TGTGCCAGCAGCCAAGAGAGGCCGTCTGAAGCTTTCTTT,CASSQERPSEAFF
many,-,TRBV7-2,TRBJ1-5,TGTGCCAGCAGCCCACAGGGTAGTGATCAGCCCCAGCATTTT,CASSPQGSDQPQHF
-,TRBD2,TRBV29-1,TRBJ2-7,TGCAGCGTTTCCCCCCCGGGACTAGCGGTCGAGCAGTACTTC,CSVSPPGLAVEQYF
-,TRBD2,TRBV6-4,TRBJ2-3,TGTGCCAGCAGTGATCAGACTAGCGGAGGGAGAGATACGCAGTATTTT,CASSDQTSGGRDTQYF
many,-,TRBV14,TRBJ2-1,TGTGCCAGCAGCCAATTCCGTAATGAGCAGTTCTTC,CASSQFRNEQFF
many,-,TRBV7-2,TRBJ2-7,TGTGCCAGCAGCCGCGGGAAGGGGACCTACGAGCAGTACTTC,CASSRGKGTYEQYF
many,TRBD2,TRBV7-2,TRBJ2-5,TGTGCCAGCAGCTTGGGCGGGGGGGACGGGGAGACCCAGTACTTC,CASSLGGGDGETQYF
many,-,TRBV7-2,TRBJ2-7,TGTGCCAGCAAACCGTACCGAGAGGGCGAGCAGTACTTC,CASKPYREGEQYF
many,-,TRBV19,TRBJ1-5,TGTGCCAGTAGTAGAGATCCGCACTCCATCCAGCCCCAGCATTTT,CASSRDPHSIQPQHF
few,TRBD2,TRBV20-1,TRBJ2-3,TGCAGTGCCCCGGGACTAGCGGGAAGGACGGATACGCAGTATTTT,CSAPGLAGRTDTQYF
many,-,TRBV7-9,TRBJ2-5,TGTGCCAGCAGCTTATCGCCAGAGACCCAGTACTTC,CASSLSPETQYF
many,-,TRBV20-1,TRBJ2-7,TGCAGTGCTAGAGATACGGGGTCGTTCGAGCAGTACTTC,CSARDTGSFEQYF
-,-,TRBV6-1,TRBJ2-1,TGTGCCAGCCGAATTGGGAATGAGCAGTTCTTC,CASRIGNEQFF
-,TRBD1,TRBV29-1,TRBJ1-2,TGCAGCGTTTCGGGGGACAGCACCTATGGCTACACCTTC,CSVSGDSTYGYTF
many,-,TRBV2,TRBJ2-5,TGTGCCAGCAGTGGACTTATCACCCAAGAGACCCAGTACTTC,CASSGLITQETQYF
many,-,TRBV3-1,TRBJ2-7,TGTTCGGGGGATTGGTACGAGCAGTACTTC,CSGDWYEQYF
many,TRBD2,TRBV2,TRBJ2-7,TGTGCCAGCAGGTTAACTAGCGGAAGGTACGAGCAGTACTTC,CASRLTSGRYEQYF
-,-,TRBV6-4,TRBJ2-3,TGTGCCAGCAGTGAGACCTTCAAGAGCGGGCCAGCCACAGATACGCAGTATTTT,CASSETFKSGPATDTQYF
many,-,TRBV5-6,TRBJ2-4,TGTGCCAGCAGCTTTCCGAGCGGGGCCAAAAACATTCAGTACTTC,CASSFPSGAKNIQYF
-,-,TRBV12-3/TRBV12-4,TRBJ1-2,TGTGCCAGCAGTCGCTTCAAGGGGGGACATGGCTACACCTTC,CASSRFKGGHGYTF
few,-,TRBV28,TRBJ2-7,TGTGCCAGCAAGCCTGGCCTCTACGAGCAGTACTTC,CASKPGLYEQYF